A single sample is the source of the 21 T cell receptor beta chains below, sequenced in a study of human T cells and chemical hapten exposure. Sample time point: pre-sensitization, week 0. Treatment indicated: therapeutic diphenylcyclopropenone sensitization with weekly scalp DPC. TCRdb ran MiXCR on the RACE reads and lists one entry per CDR3 protein. The sample records about 110,000 distinct CDR3 sequences, 10% to 15% being singletons. Material: whole blood, obtained in connection with sensitization to the hapten diphenylcyclopropenone (DPC). The receptor source for this set is a woman aged 45-60 years with alopecia areata. Some clones in this sample may be carry-over from other donors' samples.

In this sample, this clonotype turned up a few times. This chain uses TRBV7-2 with TRBJ2-5; the D gene is possibly TRBD1 (6 bases). The CDR3 runs to 15 residues. The germline V gene encodes CDR1 SGHTA and CDR2 FQGNSA. V lost 3 bases to trimming and J lost 5 bases, with 16 bases between them. The CDR3 loop is CASSFWIQGQETQYF. DNA of the CDR3: TGTGCCAGCAGCTTTTGGATACAGGGTCAGGAGACCCAGTACTTC.

This clonotype came up a few times. The chain recombines TRBV5-6 with TRBJ1-6; D is ambiguous. V lost 0 bases and J 10 bases, leaving 17 bases between the germline ends. The length of the CDR3 is 16 residues. Germline CDR1 SGHDT, CDR2 YYEEEE. CDR3 amino acids: CASSLEGGKGKSPLHF. CDR3 DNA: TGTGCCAGCAGCTTGGAAGGAGGGAAGGGTAAATCACCCCTCCACTTT.

This chain links TRBV7-8 with TRBJ2-6, with D possibly matching TRBD2 (5 bases). The CDR3 length is 14 residues. CDR1 SGHVS and CDR2 FQNEAQ come from the germline V gene. V was pared by 5 bases and J by 2 bases, with 7 bases between. The CDR3 protein is CASSRGTGANVLTF. DNA of the CDR3: TGTGCCAGCAGCCGAGGGACTGGGGCCAACGTCCTGACTTTC.

The chain is built from TRBV11-1 and TRBJ1-2, with D hard to call. The CDR3 loop spans 14 amino acids. V was shortened by 2 bases and J by 0 bases, with 7 bases between the two germline ends. The germline gives CDR1 SGHAT, CDR2 FQDESV (reference sequence). The CDR3 DNA sequence: TGTGCCAGCAGCTTACTTGGAACTAACTATGGCTACACCTTC. This encodes CASSLLGTNYGYTF. The full variable domain, rest sourced from reference TRBV11-1 and TRBJ1-2, is EAEVAQSPRYKITEKSQAVAFWCDPISGHATLYWYRQILGQGPELLVQFQDESVVDDSQLPKDRFSAERLKGVDSTLKIQPAELGDSAMYLCASSLLGTNYGYTFGSGTRLTVV.

This clonotype was observed a handful of times. The chain has TRBV25-1 and TRBJ1-6; D is possibly TRBD1 (6 bases). The CDR3 spans 13 residues. From germline, CDR1 is MGHDK and CDR2 SYGVNS. Trimming removed 6 bases at V and 14 bases at J, with 17 bases between. CDR3 nucleotides: TGTGCCAGCAGCAAAACAGGGACGAGGTCCCTCCACTTT. Its protein is CASSKTGTRSLHF.

This clonotype was seen at least ten times. The V call is TRBV9, the J call TRBJ2-5; D may be TRBD2 (6 bases). Trimming stripped 0 bases from V and 2 bases from J, with 8 bases between. This CDR3 comprises 14 residues. Per the germline V gene, CDR1 is SGDLS and CDR2 is YYNGEE. The CDR3 DNA is TGTGCCAGCAGCGTAGGTGCGGGACAAGAGACCCAGTACTTC. Encoded protein: CASSVGAGQETQYF.

Only a few counts were recorded for this clonotype. The chain carries TRBV11-2 and TRBJ2-5, with D perhaps being TRBD1 or TRBD2 (5 bases each). The CDR3 spans 15 residues. CDR1 is SGHAT and CDR2 is FQNNGV in the germline V gene. The V and J ends lost 2 bases and 4 bases respectively, with 14 bases between them. CDR3 protein: CASSLHGALTETQYF. The CDR3 DNA follows: TGTGCCAGCAGCTTACACGGGGCCCTCACAGAGACCCAGTACTTC.

This sequence joins TRBV27 and TRBJ2-2; 13 positions agree with TRBD2. The germline V gene encodes CDR1 MNHEY and CDR2 SMNVEV (reference sequence). This CDR3 is 18 amino acids long. The J segment lost 5 bases and the V segment lost 2 bases, leaving 8 bases of the junction unmatched. Written as DNA, the CDR3 is TGTGCCAGCAGTTTACGCCCCGGACTAGCGGGAGTAACCGGGGAGCTGTTTTTT. This gives the protein CASSLRPGLAGVTGELFF.

This clonotype turned up a few times. The chain employs TRBV7-9 and TRBJ2-3; no clear D. The CDR3 contains 11 residues. Trimming stripped 7 bases from V and 2 bases from J, with 4 bases between. The germline CDR1 and CDR2 sequences are SEHNR and FQNEAQ (reference sequence). The CDR3 is CASTPTDTQYF. The CDR3 bases are TGTGCCAGCACCCCCACAGATACGCAGTATTTT.

This clonotype was seen only a few times. The rearrangement joins TRBV20-1 to TRBJ1-1; perhaps TRBD1 as D (5 bases). This CDR3 has 12 amino acids. V was shortened by 6 bases and J by 5 bases, with 13 bases between the two germline ends. Germline V gene data show CDR1 as DFQATT and CDR2 as SNEGSKA (reference sequence). The CDR3 DNA follows: TGCAGTGCGTCTCCGGGGGGGACTGAAGCTTTCTTT. Protein: CSASPGGTEAFF.

This clonotype was found many times. J is TRBJ1-1 and V is TRBV5-4; D possibly corresponds to TRBD1 (5 bases). V lost 2 bases, J lost 11 bases, and 19 bases lay in between. The CDR3 is 14 residues long. Germline V gene lookup returns CDR1 SGHNT and CDR2 YYREEE (reference sequence). The chain's CDR3 is CASSFPGQHDEAFF. For the CDR3, the DNA is TGTGCCAGCAGCTTTCCAGGGCAACACGATGAGGCTTTCTTT. The full variable domain, with the rest looked up from reference TRBV5-4 and TRBJ1-1, is ETGVTQSPTHLIKTRGQQVTLRCSSQSGHNTVSWYQQALGQGPQFIFQYYREEENGRGNFPPRFSGLQFPNYSSELNVNALELDDSALYLCASSFPGQHDEAFFGQGTRLTVV.

This clonotype was recorded a few times. The rearrangement joins TRBV28 to TRBJ2-1; the D gene is possibly TRBD2 (6 bases). The CDR3 runs 16 residues. The germline V gene has CDR1 MDHEN and CDR2 SYDVKM. With 4 bases removed from V and 0 bases from J, the gap between germline ends came to 13 bases. CDR3 sequence (DNA): TGTGCCAGCAGTTCCCCGGGAGATTTCTCCTACAATGAGCAGTTCTTC. It yields the protein CASSSPGDFSYNEQFF.

A remark on this clonotype: A much larger clone lies one base from this, so it may be a read error. Lacking the conserved final phenylalanine or tryptophan, this CDR3 likely reflects a read error. J is TRBJ2-7 and V is TRBV27, with 7 bases identical to TRBD1. J lost 4 bases, V lost 5 bases, and 5 bases had no gene match. The CDR3 consists of 13 residues. In germline, CDR1 is MNHEY, CDR2 SMNVEV (reference sequence). CDR3 in DNA: TGTGCCAGCAGTAGGGACAGTAGGTACGAGCAGTACCTC. Translating gives CASSRDSRYEQYL.

This clonotype turned up a few times. At one end, the junction sequence differs from germline, possibly due to a read error. The chain is built from TRBV29-1 and TRBJ1-1, with 7 bases fitting TRBD1. The CDR3 loop spans 13 amino acids. CDR1 SQVTM and CDR2 ANQGSEA come from the germline V gene. CDR3 nucleotide sequence: TGCAGCGTCGAAGGACAGGAGAACACTGAAGCTTTCTTT. Translated: CSVEGQENTEAFF.

In its sample, this clonotype was seen a few times. The chain recombines TRBV28 with TRBJ2-3, with D possibly matching TRBD2 (6 bases). Germline assignment: CDR1 MDHEN and CDR2 SYDVKM. V was cut by 5 bases and J by 5 bases, with 14 bases left in between. This CDR3 region has 14 residues. CDR3 coding DNA: TGTGCCAGCAGTCCCGGCGGGGCCAGAGATACGCAGTATTTT. Protein: CASSPGGARDTQYF.

This chain uses TRBV7-8 with TRBJ1-1, with D unclear. Germline V gene lookup returns CDR1 SGHVS and CDR2 FQNEAQ. CDR3 length equals 13 residues. Deletions cut 1 base from V and 11 bases from J, with 14 bases between. The CDR3, as DNA: TGTGCCAGCAGCTTAGAAACGGCCGTTTGGGCTTTCTTT. This translates into CASSLETAVWAFF.

The sample holds many counts of this clonotype. The rearrangement uses TRBV2 and TRBJ2-3; the D is unclear. V shed 4 bases and J shed 0 bases, with 8 bases lying between them. The CDR3 has 14 residues. Germline lookup yields CDR1 SNHLY and CDR2 FYNNEI. The CDR3 loop reads CASSVERSTDTQYF. The CDR3 DNA sequence: TGTGCCAGCAGTGTGGAAAGAAGCACAGATACGCAGTATTTT.

The rearrangement links TRBV6-1 to TRBJ1-2; TRBD1 is a possible D gene (6 bases). Germline CDR1 reads MNHNS; CDR2 reads SASEGT. The V end lost 3 bases, the J end lost 2 bases, and 13 bases lay between the germline ends. The CDR3 runs 15 residues. The CDR3 sequence is CASSEFIGGNYGYTF. The CDR3 DNA is TGTGCCAGCAGTGAGTTCATCGGGGGCAACTATGGCTACACCTTC.

A few counts support this clonotype. The chain links TRBV7-2 to TRBJ2-4, with a tentative D call TRBD1 (5 bases). CDR3 length: 15 residues. Germline assignment: CDR1 SGHTA and CDR2 FQGNSA. V shed 5 bases and J shed 7 bases, with 18 bases lying between them. CDR3 sequence: CASSPSDSLINIQYF. In DNA form, the CDR3 reads TGTGCCAGCAGCCCATCCGACAGTCTAATCAACATTCAGTACTTC. Complete variable domain (other parts from reference TRBV7-2 and TRBJ2-4): GAGVSQSPSNKVTEKGKDVELRCDPISGHTALYWYRQSLGQGLEFLIYFQGNSAPDKSGLPSDRFSAERTGGSVSTLTIQRTQQEDSAVYLCASSPSDSLINIQYFGAGTRLSVL.

This clonotype has a count of ten or more. The chain carries TRBV18 and TRBJ1-1; maybe TRBD1 (5 bases). Trimming stripped 5 bases from V and 0 bases from J, with 10 bases between. Germline V gene lookup returns CDR1 KGHSH and CDR2 LQKENI. The CDR3 length is 14 residues. In DNA, the CDR3 is TGTGCCAGCTCATCGGGACTGCTGAACACTGAAGCTTTCTTT. Protein sequence: CASSSGLLNTEAFF.

This clonotype has just a few counts. The chain links TRBV28 to TRBJ2-7, with 10 bases identical to TRBD2. The V and J ends lost 5 bases and 11 bases, in that order; junction bases with no gene match: 12. The length of the CDR3 is 14 residues. CDR1 is MDHEN and CDR2 is SYDVKM in the germline V gene. CDR3: CASSQQREGRLEYF. In DNA, the CDR3 is TGTGCCAGCAGTCAACAGCGGGAGGGCCGTTTGGAGTACTTC. Full variable domain (rest looked up from reference TRBV28 and TRBJ2-7): DVKVTQSSRYLVKRTGEKVFLECVQDMDHENMFWYRQDPGLGLRLIYFSYDVKMKEKGDIPEGYSVSREKKERFSLILESASTNQTSMYLCASSQQREGRLEYFGPGTRLTVT.